Presented here are 24 T cell receptor beta chains from one specimen sequenced in a study of blood T cell repertoires in COVID-19 (dated by TCRdb to 2018 to 2021). Library prep was done by the immunoSEQ multiplex PCR assay. TCRdb re-hosts the immuneACCESS table, in-frame sequences only. Its copies lack some clones; in the studies checked, an unresolved V gene accounts for under half of them, and the cause for the rest is not known. In this sample the table shows roughly 370,000 clones, around 87% of which occur a single time. Roughly 10% of the sample goes to the ten largest clones. Sequencing was done on a sample of PBMCs or T cells enriched from blood (not recorded which). Receptor source: a woman aged 50 to 65 who had recovered from COVID-19.

The chain carries TRBV5-8 and TRBJ2-7, with a weak D call TRBD2 (5 bases). Germline CDR1 reads SGHTS; CDR2 reads YDEGEE. Trimming cost V 0 bases and J 7 bases, with 23 bases left between them. The CDR3 sequence is 17 residues long. This CDR3 is CASSLGSGFDLRREQYF. As DNA, the CDR3 is TGTGCCAGCAGCTTGGGTTCTGGGTTTGACCTCCGGAGGGAGCAGTACTTC. Drawing the rest from reference TRBV5-8 and TRBJ2-7, the complete variable domain is EAGVTQSPTHLIKTRGQQATLRCSPISGHTSVYWYQQALGLGLQFLLWYDEGEERNRGNFPPRFSGRQFPNYSSELNVNALELEDSALYLCASSLGSGFDLRREQYFGPGTRLTVT.

Concerning this clone itself: At one boundary the junction diverges from the germline segment, which might be a read error. The V gene is TRBV2, the J gene TRBJ1-4; no definite D call. CDR1 is SNHLY and CDR2 is FYNNEI in the germline V gene. The CDR3 runs 15 residues. This chain's CDR3 is CASSEAGWTNEKLFF. DNA of the CDR3: TGTGCCAGCAGCGAAGCCGGGTGGACTAATGAAAAACTGTTTTTT.

CDR3 protein: CASTTGQGGRTEAFF. CDR3 bases: TGTGCCAGTACAACCGGACAGGGAGGGCGGACTGAAGCTTTCTTT. This rearrangement joins TRBV19 to TRBJ1-1; 8 bases fit TRBD1. Germline CDR1 is LNHDA and CDR2 is SQIVND (reference sequence). The V and J ends lost 7 bases and 5 bases, in that order; junction bases with no gene match: 12. This CDR3 spans 15 amino acids.

At least ten counts were recorded for this clone. The chain links TRBV12-3 or TRBV12-4 to TRBJ1-2, with D hard to call. The CDR3 totals 11 residues. The V end lost 3 bases, the J end lost 7 bases, and 6 bases lay between the germline ends. The CDR3 loop reads CASSFEGGYTF. CDR3 coding DNA: TGTGCCAGCAGTTTCGAGGGTGGCTACACCTTC.

The chain couples TRBV10-1 to TRBJ1-5, with TRBD1 matching over 7 bases. This CDR3 spans 14 amino acids. V trimming: 10 bases; J trimming: 1 base; junction bases outside the gene matches: 7. The germline V gene encodes CDR1 WNHNN and CDR2 SYGVQD (reference sequence). The CDR3 region is CATPGTESNQPQHF. For the CDR3, the DNA is TGCGCCACTCCTGGGACAGAGAGCAATCAGCCCCAGCATTTT.

The genes are TRBV7-9 and TRBJ2-1; 8 bases agree with TRBD1. Germline loops: CDR1 SEHNR, CDR2 FQNEAQ (reference sequence). The V and J ends lost 3 bases and 13 bases, in that order; junction bases with no gene match: 5. There are 12 residues in the CDR3. The CDR3 loop is CASSFGQGAQFF. The CDR3 nucleotides read TGTGCCAGCAGCTTCGGCCAGGGGGCCCAGTTCTTC.

The chain links TRBV5-4 to TRBJ2-5, with D possibly TRBD1 on 6 matching bases. Trimming left V 4 bases short and J 2 bases short, with 15 bases between. The CDR3 sequence is 15 residues long. Germline V lookup: CDR1 SGHNT, CDR2 YYREEE (reference sequence). CDR3 sequence: CASSLGGDRQETQYF. CDR3 coding DNA: TGTGCCAGCAGCCTTGGGGGCGACAGGCAAGAGACCCAGTACTTC.

In its sample, this clone was seen a few times. The rearrangement uses TRBV5-4 and TRBJ1-2; the D gene is possibly TRBD1 (6 bases). This CDR3 is built from 14 residues. Germline CDR1 reads SGHNT; CDR2 reads YYREEE (reference sequence). Trimming pared 4 bases from V and 7 bases from J, leaving 17 bases between. CDR3 DNA: TGTGCCAGCAGCCGAAGCGGGGGCTGGGGTGGCTACACCTTC. Translating it yields CASSRSGGWGGYTF.

The chain combines TRBV4-1 with TRBJ2-7, with D tentatively TRBD1 (6 bases). The CDR3 runs 15 residues. Per germline, CDR1 MGHRA and CDR2 YSYEKL. Trimming removed 1 base from V and 3 bases from J, with 13 bases in between. This chain's CDR3 is CASSQVGRGNYEQYF. The CDR3 coding sequence is TGCGCCAGCAGCCAAGTTGGCAGGGGCAACTACGAGCAGTACTTC.

This clone was observed a single time. The chain uses TRBV9 and TRBJ1-1; D remains unclear. The V and J ends lost 0 bases and 4 bases respectively, with 13 bases between them. Germline CDR1 reads SGDLS; CDR2 reads YYNGEE. The CDR3 loop spans 15 amino acids. Written as DNA, the CDR3 is TGTGCCAGCAGCGTAGTAGGCGGGAGATTCACTGAAGCTTTCTTT. Its protein product is CASSVVGGRFTEAFF.

The chain carries TRBV6-2 or TRBV6-3 and TRBJ1-4; 8 bases agree with TRBD1. CDR1 is MNHEY, CDR2 SVGEGT, per germline. The CDR3 has 11 residues. The ends lost 6 bases at V and 12 bases at J; junction bases unmatched: 3. The CDR3 region is CASSQGAELFF. CDR3 coding DNA: TGTGCCAGCAGCCAGGGGGCCGAACTGTTTTTT.

The rearrangement links TRBV6-1 to TRBJ2-7; 9 bases line up with TRBD1. J was trimmed by 12 bases and V by 1 base; bases with no gene match: 19. CDR3 length equals 17 residues. Germline loops: CDR1 MNHNS, CDR2 SASEGT. Written as DNA, the CDR3 is TGTGCCAGCAGTGAAGTTATGATCCGGGACAGGGTCTATTCCGGGTACTTC. It translates to CASSEVMIRDRVYSGYF.

The chain is built from TRBV18 and TRBJ2-7, with 9 positions matching TRBD1. This CDR3 region has 17 residues. Germline CDR1 KGHSH, CDR2 LQKENI. J lost 2 bases, V lost 3 bases, and 11 bases had no gene match. This chain's CDR3 is CASSPLSSGTGPYEQYF. The CDR3 nucleotides are TGTGCCAGCTCACCTCTCTCTTCCGGGACAGGGCCCTACGAGCAGTACTTC.

The chain links TRBV11-2 to TRBJ2-5; 8 nucleotides align to TRBD2. CDR3 size: 15 residues. Germline V lookup: CDR1 SGHAT, CDR2 FQNNGV. The ends lost 8 bases at V and 2 bases at J; junction bases unmatched: 10. The CDR3 here is CASSSLLAEQETQYF. In nucleotides, the CDR3 is TGTGCCAGCTCATCCTTACTAGCGGAACAAGAGACCCAGTACTTC.

This chain joins TRBV7-2 and TRBJ1-2; tentative D call: TRBD1 (5 bases). The CDR3 has 19 amino acids. Germline CDR1 reads SGHTA; CDR2 reads FQGNSA. Trimming shortened V by 0 bases and J by 8 bases, and 28 bases separated the two germline ends. This chain's CDR3 is CASSLAPVDSRRETRGYTF. CDR3 in DNA: TGTGCCAGCAGCTTAGCCCCGGTTGACAGTAGACGCGAAACGCGCGGCTACACCTTC.

The V call is TRBV7-9, the J call TRBJ1-2, with D uncertain. The germline CDR1 and CDR2 sequences are SEHNR and FQNEAQ (reference sequence). V was pared by 5 bases and J by 3 bases, with 16 bases between. The CDR3 has 15 amino acids. This chain's CDR3 is CASSLRGYEHYGYTF. CDR3 in DNA: TGTGCCAGCAGCCTTCGGGGTTACGAACACTATGGCTACACCTTC.

A note on this clone: Other DNA sequences from this sample encode an identical CDR3 as well. The V call is TRBV5-1, the J call TRBJ1-4, with unresolved D. V shed 3 bases and J shed 0 bases, with 9 bases lying between them. Per germline, CDR1 SGHRS and CDR2 YFSETQ. There are 15 residues in the CDR3. The CDR3 is CASSSTGATNEKLFF. In DNA, the CDR3 is TGCGCCAGCAGCTCGACGGGTGCAACTAATGAAAAACTGTTTTTT.

J is TRBJ1-5 and V is TRBV3-1 (or the pseudogene TRBV3-2); tentative D call: TRBD1 (5 bases). Germline V gives CDR1 LGHDT, CDR2 YNNKEL (reference sequence). There are 14 residues in the CDR3. Between the trimmed V and J ends, which lost 1 base and 4 bases, there was a span of 8 bases. CDR3 bases: TGTGCCAGCAGCCAAGTCCCAGGGAATCAGCCCCAGCATTTT. This sequence encodes CASSQVPGNQPQHF.

This clone has only one observation. This chain connects TRBV29-1 to TRBJ2-3; a possible D gene is TRBD2 (7 bases). This CDR3 comprises 12 residues. CDR1 is SQVTM and CDR2 is ANQGSEA in the germline V gene. This CDR3 reads CTTGGDTDTQYF. CDR3 nucleotides: TGCACTACGGGGGGCGACACAGATACGCAGTATTTT.

The CDR3 coding sequence is TGTGCCAGCAGCCAAGGGTTGTTAGCGGGGGGGCGTGAGCAGTTCTTC. Translation: CASSQGLLAGGREQFF. This chain uses TRBV4-2 with TRBJ2-1; 11 positions match TRBD2. V lost 1 base and J lost 9; bases outside the gene matches: 8. Germline CDR1 LGHNA, CDR2 YNFKEQ. The CDR3 is 16 residues long.

The chain is built from TRBV7-2 and TRBJ2-3; a possible D gene is TRBD2 (5 bases). Germline V gives CDR1 SGHTA, CDR2 FQGNSA. V lost 2 bases and J 5 bases, leaving 17 bases between the germline ends. This CDR3 region has 16 residues. In DNA form, the CDR3 reads TGTGCCAGCAGCTTACAGGTACTCGGGGTCGGAGATACGCAGTATTTT. It specifies CASSLQVLGVGDTQYF.

The rearrangement uses TRBV28 and TRBJ1-4; D is possibly TRBD1 (5 bases). This CDR3 is 15 amino acids long. Germline CDR1 and CDR2: MDHEN and SYDVKM. V was pared by 6 bases and J by 7 bases, with 18 bases between. The CDR3 DNA follows: TGTGCCAGCAGAAACCCGGCCGGGGGTGGTGAAAAACTGTTTTTT. Amino acids: CASRNPAGGGEKLFF. Looking up the rest from reference TRBV28 and TRBJ1-4 gives the full variable domain: DVKVTQSSRYLVKRTGEKVFLECVQDMDHENMFWYRQDPGLGLRLIYFSYDVKMKEKGDIPEGYSVSREKKERFSLILESASTNQTSMYLCASRNPAGGGEKLFFGSGTQLSVL.

This rearrangement joins TRBV9 to TRBJ2-7; TRBD1 matches at 8 bases. V lost 4 bases to trimming and J lost 1 base; unmatched junction nucleotides: 4. Germline assignment: CDR1 SGDLS and CDR2 YYNGEE. The CDR3 totals 14 residues. As DNA, the CDR3 is TGTGCCAGCAGCCACGGACAGGGTTCCTACGAGCAGTACTTC. Translating it yields CASSHGQGSYEQYF.

This clone was found once. The V and J genes are TRBV6-1 and TRBJ1-2; 12 bases are a match to TRBD1. CDR3 length: 14 residues. The trim removed 3 bases at V and 13 bases at J, leaving 9 bases unmatched. CDR1 and CDR2 (germline): MNHNS, SASEGT. This chain's CDR3 is CASSDPGTGGRGTF. CDR3 nucleotides: TGTGCCAGCAGTGATCCGGGGACAGGGGGCCGGGGCACCTTC.